The text below deals with one T cell receptor beta chain. This record comes from a study of T cell responses to AZD1222 COVID-19 vaccine. Trimming removed 6 bases at V and 4 bases at J, with 13 bases between. Germline V gene data show CDR1 as SGHKS and CDR2 as YYEKEE (reference sequence). CDR3 length: 13 amino acids. Sequenced by immunoSEQ multiplex PCR; TCRdb stores in-frame clones only, minus some. The table has approximately 100,000 clones, approximately 91% seen once. The sample consisted of peripheral blood, taken on day 0 of AZD1222 vaccination. The TCR comes from an adult in good health. The rearrangement joins TRBV5-5 to TRBJ1-2; the D gene is possibly TRBD1 (6 bases). The CDR3 reads CASKTQGTYGYTF. The CDR3 DNA reads TGTGCCAGCAAAACACAGGGAACCTATGGCTACACCTTC.